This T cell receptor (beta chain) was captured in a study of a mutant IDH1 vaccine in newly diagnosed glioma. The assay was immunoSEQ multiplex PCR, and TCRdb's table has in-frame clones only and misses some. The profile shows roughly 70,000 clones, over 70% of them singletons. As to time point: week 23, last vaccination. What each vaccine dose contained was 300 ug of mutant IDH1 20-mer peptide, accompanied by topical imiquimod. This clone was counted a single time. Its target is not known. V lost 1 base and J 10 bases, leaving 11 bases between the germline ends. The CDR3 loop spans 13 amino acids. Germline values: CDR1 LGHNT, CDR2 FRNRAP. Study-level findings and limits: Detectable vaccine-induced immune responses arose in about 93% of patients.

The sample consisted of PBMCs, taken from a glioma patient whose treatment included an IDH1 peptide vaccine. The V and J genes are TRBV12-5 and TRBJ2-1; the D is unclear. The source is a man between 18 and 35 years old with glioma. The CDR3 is CASGLAPGVEQFF. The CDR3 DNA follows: TGTGCTAGTGGTTTGGCCCCAGGAGTAGAGCAGTTCTTC.